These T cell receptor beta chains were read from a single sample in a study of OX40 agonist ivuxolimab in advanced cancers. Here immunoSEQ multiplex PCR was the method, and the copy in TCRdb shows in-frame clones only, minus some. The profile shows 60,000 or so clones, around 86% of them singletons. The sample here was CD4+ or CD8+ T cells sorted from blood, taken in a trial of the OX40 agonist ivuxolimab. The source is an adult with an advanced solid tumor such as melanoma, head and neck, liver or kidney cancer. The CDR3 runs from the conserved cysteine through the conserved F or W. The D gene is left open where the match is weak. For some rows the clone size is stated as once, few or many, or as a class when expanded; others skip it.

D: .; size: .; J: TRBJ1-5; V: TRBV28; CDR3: CASSSRGMSNQPQHF; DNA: TGTGCCAGCAGTTCCCGCGGGATGAGCAATCAGCCCCAGCATTTT
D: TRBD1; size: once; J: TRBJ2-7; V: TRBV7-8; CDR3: CASDGTGGYEQYF; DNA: TGTGCCAGCGATGGGACAGGGGGCTACGAGCAGTACTTC
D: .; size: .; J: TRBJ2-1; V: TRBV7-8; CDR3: CASTPMLGSNEQFF; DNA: TGTGCCAGCACCCCCATGCTCGGCTCCAATGAGCAGTTCTTC
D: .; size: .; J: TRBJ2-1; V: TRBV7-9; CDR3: CASSLEAGSSYNEQFF; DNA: TGTGCCAGCAGCTTAGAGGCAGGGAGCTCCTACAATGAGCAGTTCTTC
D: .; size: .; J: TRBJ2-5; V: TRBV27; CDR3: CASSLSRIRTEKETQYF; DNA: TGTGCCAGCAGTTTATCTAGGATCCGGACAGAAAAAGAGACCCAGTACTTC
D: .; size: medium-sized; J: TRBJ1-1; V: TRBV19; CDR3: CASRPIRDANTEAFF; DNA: TGTGCCAGTAGGCCAATCCGGGACGCTAACACTGAAGCTTTCTTT
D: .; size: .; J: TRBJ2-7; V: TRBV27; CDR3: CASSLKGRRGWDEQYF; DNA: TGTGCCAGCAGTTTAAAGGGAAGGAGGGGTTGGGACGAGCAGTACTTC
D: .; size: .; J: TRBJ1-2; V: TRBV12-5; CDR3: CASGLVQRRDYGYTF; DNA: TGTGCTAGTGGTTTGGTACAGAGACGGGACTATGGCTACACCTTC
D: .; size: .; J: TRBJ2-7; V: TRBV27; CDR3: CASTPVNSYEQYF; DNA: TGTGCCAGCACCCCGGTAAACTCCTACGAGCAGTACTTC
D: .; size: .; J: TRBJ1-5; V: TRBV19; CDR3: CASSMYRRYSNQPQHF; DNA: TGTGCCAGTAGTATGTACCGCAGGTATAGCAATCAGCCCCAGCATTTT
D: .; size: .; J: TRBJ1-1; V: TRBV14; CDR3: CASSPGTEAFF; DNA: TGTGCCAGCAGCCCGGGGACTGAAGCTTTCTTT
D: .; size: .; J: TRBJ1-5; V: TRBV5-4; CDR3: CASSSSGSGDQPQHF; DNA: TGTGCCAGCAGCTCCTCAGGGTCCGGGGATCAGCCCCAGCATTTT
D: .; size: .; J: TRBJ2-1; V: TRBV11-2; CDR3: CASSASPRTREQFF; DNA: TGTGCCAGCAGCGCCTCACCTCGGACGAGGGAGCAGTTCTTC
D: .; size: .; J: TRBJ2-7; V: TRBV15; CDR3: CATSQSRGYEQYF; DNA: TGTGCCACCAGCCAATCGCGGGGTTACGAGCAGTACTTC
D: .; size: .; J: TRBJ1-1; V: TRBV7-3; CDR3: CASSLTGGRSTEAFF; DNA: TGTGCCAGCAGCTTAACAGGGGGGAGATCCACTGAAGCTTTCTTT
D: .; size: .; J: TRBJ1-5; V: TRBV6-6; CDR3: CASSLDRPYSNQPQHF; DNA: TGTGCCAGCAGTTTGGACAGACCGTATAGCAATCAGCCCCAGCATTTT
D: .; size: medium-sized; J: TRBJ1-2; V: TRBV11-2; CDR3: CASSLTYGYTF; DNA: TGTGCCAGCAGCTTAACGTATGGCTACACCTTC
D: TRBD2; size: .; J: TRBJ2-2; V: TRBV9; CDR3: CASSPMGGPGELFF; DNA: TGTGCCAGCAGCCCCATGGGAGGGCCCGGGGAGCTGTTTTTT
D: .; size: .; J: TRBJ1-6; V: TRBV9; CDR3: CASSVRDWNSPLHF; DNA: TGTGCCAGCAGCGTCAGGGATTGGAATTCACCCCTCCACTTT
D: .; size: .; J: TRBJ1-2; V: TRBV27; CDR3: CASSLSFSGGILGYTF; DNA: TGTGCCAGCAGTTTATCCTTCTCCGGGGGGATTTTAGGCTACACCTTC
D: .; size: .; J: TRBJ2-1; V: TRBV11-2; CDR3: CASSLAGQQFF; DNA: TGTGCCAGCAGCTTAGCTGGGCAGCAGTTCTTC
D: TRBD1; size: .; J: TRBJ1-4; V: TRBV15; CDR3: CATRGDREAEKLFF; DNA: TGTGCCACCAGGGGGGACAGGGAGGCTGAAAAACTGTTTTTT
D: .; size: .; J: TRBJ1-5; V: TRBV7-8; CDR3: CASSLYPGTSNQPQHF; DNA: TGTGCCAGCAGCTTATACCCAGGGACAAGCAATCAGCCCCAGCATTTT
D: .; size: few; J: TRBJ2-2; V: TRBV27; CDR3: CASTTTASTGELFF; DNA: TGTGCCAGCACTACAACCGCGAGCACCGGGGAGCTGTTTTTT
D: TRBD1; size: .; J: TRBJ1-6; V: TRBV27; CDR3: CASSLTTGAVRSPLHF; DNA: TGTGCCAGCAGTCTAACGACAGGGGCGGTAAGATCACCCCTCCACTTT
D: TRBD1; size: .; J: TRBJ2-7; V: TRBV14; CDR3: CASSQGRTGGWEQYF; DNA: TGTGCCAGCAGCCAAGGTCGCACAGGGGGCTGGGAGCAGTACTTC
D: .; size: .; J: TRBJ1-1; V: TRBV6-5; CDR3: CASRRDIREDTEAFF; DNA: TGTGCCAGCAGACGGGACATCAGAGAGGACACTGAAGCTTTCTTT
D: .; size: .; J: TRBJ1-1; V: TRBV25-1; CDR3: CASGFSGNTEAFF; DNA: TGTGCCAGCGGATTCTCAGGGAACACTGAAGCTTTCTTT
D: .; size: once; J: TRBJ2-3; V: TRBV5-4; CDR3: CASSPTLGDTQYF; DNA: TGTGCCAGCAGCCCCACCCTAGGGGATACGCAGTATTTT
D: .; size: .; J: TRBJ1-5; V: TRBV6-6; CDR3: CASNTWPEDSNQPQHF; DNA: TGTGCCAGCAACACATGGCCAGAAGATAGCAATCAGCCCCAGCATTTT
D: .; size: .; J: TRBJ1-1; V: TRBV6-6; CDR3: CASSPGGTTEAFF; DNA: TGTGCCAGCAGTCCCGGGGGCACCACTGAAGCTTTCTTT
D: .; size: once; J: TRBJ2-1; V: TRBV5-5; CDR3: CASSWVMANEQFF; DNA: TGTGCCAGCAGCTGGGTCATGGCCAATGAGCAGTTCTTC
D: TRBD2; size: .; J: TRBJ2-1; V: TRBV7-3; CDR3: CASSLGRTRGNEQFF; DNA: TGTGCCAGCAGCCTAGGTAGGACTAGAGGCAATGAGCAGTTCTTC
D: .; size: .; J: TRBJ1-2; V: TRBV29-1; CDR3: CSAPGALDYGYTF; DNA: TGCAGCGCCCCGGGGGCCCTTGACTATGGCTACACCTTC
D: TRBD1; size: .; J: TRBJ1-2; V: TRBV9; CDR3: CASSEDRANYGYTF; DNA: TGTGCCAGCAGCGAGGACAGGGCTAACTATGGCTACACCTTC
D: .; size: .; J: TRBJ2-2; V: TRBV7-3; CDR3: CASSHGWGANTGELFF; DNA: TGTGCCAGCAGCCACGGTTGGGGAGCGAACACCGGGGAGCTGTTTTTT
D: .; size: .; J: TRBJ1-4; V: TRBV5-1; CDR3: CASSLEGTTNEKLFF; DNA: TGCGCCAGCAGCTTGGAGGGGACGACTAATGAAAAACTGTTTTTT
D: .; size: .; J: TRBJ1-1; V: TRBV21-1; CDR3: CASSKVCGRNTEAFF; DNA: TGTGCCAGCAGCAAAGTTTGTGGACGGAACACTGAAGCTTTCTTT
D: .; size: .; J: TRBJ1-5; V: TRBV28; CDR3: CATLGGNQPQHF; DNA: TGTGCCACCCTTGGGGGGAATCAGCCCCAGCATTTT
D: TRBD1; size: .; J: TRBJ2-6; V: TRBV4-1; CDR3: CASKPAGWDRGLGANVLTF; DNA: TGCGCCAGCAAGCCGGCGGGGTGGGACAGGGGGCTAGGGGCCAACGTCCTGACTTTC
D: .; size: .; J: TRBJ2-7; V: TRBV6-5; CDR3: CASSYRYEQYF; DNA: TGTGCCAGCAGTTATCGATACGAGCAGTACTTC
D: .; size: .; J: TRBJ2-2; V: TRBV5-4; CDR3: CASSSTNTGELFF; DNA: TGTGCCAGCAGCTCCACGAACACCGGGGAGCTGTTTTTT
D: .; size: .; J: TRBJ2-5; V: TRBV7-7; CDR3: CASSLARPPQAFQETQYF; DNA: TGTGCTAGCAGCTTAGCGCGTCCTCCCCAGGCTTTTCAAGAGACCCAGTACTTC
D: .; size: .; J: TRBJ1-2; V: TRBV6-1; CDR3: CASSGLGFTRRYGYTF; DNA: TGTGCCAGCAGTGGCTTGGGCTTTACCCGGCGCTATGGCTACACCTTC
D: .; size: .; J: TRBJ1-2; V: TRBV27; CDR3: CASSSSTANYGYTF; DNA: TGTGCCAGCAGTTCCTCGACAGCCAACTATGGCTACACCTTC
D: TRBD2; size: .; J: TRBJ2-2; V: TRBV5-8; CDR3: CASSPRVGGFTGELFF; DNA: TGTGCCAGCAGCCCCCGGGTGGGGGGGTTCACCGGGGAGCTGTTTTTT
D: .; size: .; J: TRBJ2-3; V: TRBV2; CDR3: CASSEEGDTSDTQYF; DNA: TGTGCCAGCAGTGAAGAGGGGGACACATCAGATACGCAGTATTTT
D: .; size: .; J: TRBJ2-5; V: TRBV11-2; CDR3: CASSSGETQYF; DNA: TGTGCCAGCAGCTCGGGGGAGACCCAGTACTTC
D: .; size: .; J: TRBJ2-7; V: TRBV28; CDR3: CASSFPAGFREQYF; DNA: TGTGCCAGCAGTTTCCCCGCGGGCTTTCGCGAGCAGTACTTC
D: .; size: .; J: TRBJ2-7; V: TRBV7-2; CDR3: CASSPPGEQYF; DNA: TGTGCCAGCAGCCCACCGGGCGAGCAGTACTTC
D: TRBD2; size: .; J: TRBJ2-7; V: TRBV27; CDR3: CASSLHPRGGGSSYEQYF; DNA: TGTGCCAGCAGTTTACACCCCCGTGGGGGGGGGAGCTCCTACGAGCAGTACTTC